A selection of T cell receptor beta chains follows, all from one sample in a study of cytomegalovirus exposure and HLA in healthy donors. The protocol was immunoSEQ multiplex PCR, while the TCRdb copy is restricted to in-frame clones and leaves out a portion. The data contain 200,000 to 250,000 clones, more than 75% of them singletons. Sequencing was carried out using PBMCs. Source of these receptors: a human donor in good health. CDR3s include the opening cysteine and the closing phenylalanine or tryptophan. A D gene is named only where the DNA matches it firmly. Clone size is given for some rows only: seen once, a few or many times, or a class if the clone is expanded.

V gene: TRBV25-1
J gene: TRBJ2-7
clone size: once
D gene: NA
CDR3 DNA: TGTGCCAGCAGGAGCGGGCGCTCCTACGAGCAGTACTTC
CDR3 protein: CASRSGRSYEQYF

V gene: TRBV6-5
J gene: TRBJ2-7
clone size: NA
D gene: TRBD2
CDR3 DNA: TGTGCCAGCAGTTCCCCCATGGTAGCGGGAGTCTACGAGCAGTACTTC
CDR3 protein: CASSSPMVAGVYEQYF

V gene: TRBV4-3
J gene: TRBJ2-7
clone size: NA
D gene: TRBD2
CDR3 DNA: TGCGCCAGCAGCCAAGAAGCGGGGAGCTCCTACGAGCAGTACTTC
CDR3 protein: CASSQEAGSSYEQYF

V gene: TRBV7-2
J gene: TRBJ2-1
clone size: NA
D gene: TRBD2
CDR3 DNA: TGTGCCAGCACCCTGGGGGGGAGCAATGAGCAGTTCTTC
CDR3 protein: CASTLGGSNEQFF

V gene: TRBV7-9
J gene: TRBJ2-6
clone size: NA
D gene: NA
CDR3 DNA: TGTGCCAGCACCGTGGATACGGGTGGGGCCAACGTCCTGACTTTC
CDR3 protein: CASTVDTGGANVLTF

V gene: TRBV6-5
J gene: TRBJ1-2
clone size: NA
D gene: NA
CDR3 DNA: TGTGCCAGCAGTTACTCCGGGTCTCGGGGAGACTATGGCTACACCTTC
CDR3 protein: CASSYSGSRGDYGYTF

V gene: TRBV28
J gene: TRBJ2-3
clone size: NA
D gene: TRBD1
CDR3 DNA: TGTGCCAGCGGGGGACAGGCAGATACGCAGTATTTT
CDR3 protein: CASGGQADTQYF

V gene: TRBV7-9
J gene: TRBJ1-2
clone size: once
D gene: TRBD1
CDR3 DNA: TGTGCCAGCAGCTTCCCCCGGGACAGGGAATCGGCCTTC
CDR3 protein: CASSFPRDRESAF

V gene: TRBV7-9
J gene: TRBJ1-1
clone size: NA
D gene: TRBD1
CDR3 DNA: TGTGCCAGCAGCTTAGCCGGGACAGGGGCTGAAGCTTTCTTT
CDR3 protein: CASSLAGTGAEAFF

V gene: TRBV6-1
J gene: TRBJ1-4
clone size: few
D gene: NA
CDR3 DNA: TGTGCCAGCAGTGACGGAGGGTCAACTAATGAAAAACTGTTTTTT
CDR3 protein: CASSDGGSTNEKLFF

V gene: TRBV7-2
J gene: TRBJ1-6
clone size: NA
D gene: NA
CDR3 DNA: TGTGCCAGCAGCTACACAGGGAGTTTGAGCTCCTATAATTCACCCCTCCACTTT
CDR3 protein: CASSYTGSLSSYNSPLHF

V gene: TRBV7-2
J gene: TRBJ2-5
clone size: NA
D gene: TRBD1
CDR3 DNA: TGTGCCAGCAGCTTTCGGACAGGGCGGGAGACCCAGTACTTC
CDR3 protein: CASSFRTGRETQYF

V gene: TRBV5-1
J gene: TRBJ1-6
clone size: NA
D gene: NA
CDR3 DNA: TGCGCCAGCAGTATTTCCACACGGGAATTAGGCTCCTATAATTCACCCCTCCACTTT
CDR3 protein: CASSISTRELGSYNSPLHF

V gene: TRBV18
J gene: TRBJ2-7
clone size: NA
D gene: TRBD1
CDR3 DNA: TGTGCCAGCTCACCCGTCTATCCGGGACAGGGGGCCCACGAGCAGTACTTC
CDR3 protein: CASSPVYPGQGAHEQYF

V gene: TRBV7-6
J gene: TRBJ2-2
clone size: few
D gene: TRBD2
CDR3 DNA: TGTGCCAGCAGCTTATGGGGGGGTACCGACACCGGGGAGCTGTTTTTT
CDR3 protein: CASSLWGGTDTGELFF

V gene: TRBV10-3
J gene: TRBJ1-3
clone size: NA
D gene: NA
CDR3 DNA: TGTGCCATCAGTGAGACAGCTGGAAACACCATATATTTT
CDR3 protein: CAISETAGNTIYF

V gene: TRBV7-3
J gene: TRBJ1-1
clone size: NA
D gene: NA
CDR3 DNA: TGTGCCAGCAGCTTTAAGGGAGGCGTCACTGAAGCTTTCTTT
CDR3 protein: CASSFKGGVTEAFF

V gene: TRBV7-8
J gene: TRBJ2-5
clone size: NA
D gene: NA
CDR3 DNA: TGTGCCAGCAGCACAGACAAGGCCGAGACCCAGTACTTC
CDR3 protein: CASSTDKAETQYF